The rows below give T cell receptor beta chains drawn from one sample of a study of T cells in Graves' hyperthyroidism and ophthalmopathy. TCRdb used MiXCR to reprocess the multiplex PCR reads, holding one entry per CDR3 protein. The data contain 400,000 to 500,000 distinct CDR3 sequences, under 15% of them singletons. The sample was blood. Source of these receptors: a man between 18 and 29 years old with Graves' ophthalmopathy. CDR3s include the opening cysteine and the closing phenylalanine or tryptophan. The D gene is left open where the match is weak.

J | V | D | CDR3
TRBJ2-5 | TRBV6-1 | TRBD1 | CASSLDRGDRQETQYF
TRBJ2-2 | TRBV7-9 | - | CASSPQLTGELFF
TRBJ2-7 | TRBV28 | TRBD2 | CASNLGLAGIFYEQYF
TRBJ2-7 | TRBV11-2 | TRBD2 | CASSLALAGDSSEQYF
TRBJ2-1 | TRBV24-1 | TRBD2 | CATSEPGTSGEVYNEQFF
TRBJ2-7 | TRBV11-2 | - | CASSLGPNEQYF
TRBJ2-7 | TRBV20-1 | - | CSARDRGLEQYF
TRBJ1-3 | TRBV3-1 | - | CASSHYGNTIYF
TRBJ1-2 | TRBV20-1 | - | CSARARPGGLNYGYTF
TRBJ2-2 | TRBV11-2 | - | CASSLMGLAGELFF
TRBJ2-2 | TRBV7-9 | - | CASSLGRVSGTSNTGELFF
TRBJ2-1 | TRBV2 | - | CASRGYSYNEQFF
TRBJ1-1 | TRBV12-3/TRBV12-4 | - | CASSFTAENTEAFF
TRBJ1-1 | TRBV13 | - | CASSTDSYTEAFF
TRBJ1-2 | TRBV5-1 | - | CASTPGTPYGYTF
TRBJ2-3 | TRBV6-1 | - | CASSLSRGGARDTQYF
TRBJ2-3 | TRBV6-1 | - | CASTLEDTYTQYF
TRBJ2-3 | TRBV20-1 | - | CSARGGLATDTQYF
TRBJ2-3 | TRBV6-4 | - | CASNREPGSADTQYF
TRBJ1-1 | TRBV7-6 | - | CASSRPYSEAFF
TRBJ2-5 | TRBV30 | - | CAWSGVLPTPETQYF
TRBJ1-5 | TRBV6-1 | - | CASSRGTFSNQPQHF
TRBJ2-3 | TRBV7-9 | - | CASSLVRPGSRTDTQYF
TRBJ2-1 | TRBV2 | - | CATDGAQRNEQFF
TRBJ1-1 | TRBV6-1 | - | CASSPSGGSGTFF
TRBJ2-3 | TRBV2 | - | CSSGLVETQYF
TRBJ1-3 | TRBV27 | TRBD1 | CASRQGSAGNTIYF
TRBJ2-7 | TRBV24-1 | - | CATSDLKGYEQYF
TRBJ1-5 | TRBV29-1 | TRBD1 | CSARQGGQPQHF
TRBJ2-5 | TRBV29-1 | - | CSVEGLNVQETQYF
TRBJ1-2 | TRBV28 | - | CASSSQGLGGYTF
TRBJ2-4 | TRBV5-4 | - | CRKFLGNIQYF
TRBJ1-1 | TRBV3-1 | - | CASSQGAGNTEAFF
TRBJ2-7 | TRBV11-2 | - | CASSLVFREKQYF
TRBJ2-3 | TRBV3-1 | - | CASSQSFGGSLEADTQYF
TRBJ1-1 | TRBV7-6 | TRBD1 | CASSETGGAPEAFF
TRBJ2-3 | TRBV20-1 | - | CSASMGGGADTQYF
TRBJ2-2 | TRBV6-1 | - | CASSGGRYTGELFF
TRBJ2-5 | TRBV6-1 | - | CASSVPDSQETQYF
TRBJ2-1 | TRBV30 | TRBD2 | CAWSGTSGGFYNEQFF
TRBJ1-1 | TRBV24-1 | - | CATSENRDGEAFF
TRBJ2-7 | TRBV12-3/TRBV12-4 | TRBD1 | CASSLHRDRGLGEQYF
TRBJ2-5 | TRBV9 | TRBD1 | CASSVVGTGGETQYF
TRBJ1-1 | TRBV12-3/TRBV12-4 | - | CASRKGWNTEAFF
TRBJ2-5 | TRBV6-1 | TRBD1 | CASSVQGVVVETQYF
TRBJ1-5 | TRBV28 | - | CASRALNGNQPQHF
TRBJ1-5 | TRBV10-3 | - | CAISGGPNQPQHF
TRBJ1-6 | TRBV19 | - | CASSPTTGYSYNSPLHF
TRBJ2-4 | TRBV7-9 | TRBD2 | CASSLGTSGRNIQYF
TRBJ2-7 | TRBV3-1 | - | CASSRQGLVGEQYF
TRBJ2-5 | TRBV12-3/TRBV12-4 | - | CASSGGKETQYF